This paragraph reports one T cell receptor beta chain. Its antigen is unidentified. J was trimmed by 6 bases and V by 0 bases; bases with no gene match: 5. The CDR3 covers 17 residues. Germline V gene data show CDR1 as LGHNA and CDR2 as YSLEER. TCRdb's copy holds only in-frame clones and misses some; the assay was immunoSEQ multiplex PCR. This sample carries about 140,000 clones, roughly nine tenths of them seen once, and the ten largest clones take less than 3.5%. This entry belongs to a study of cytomegalovirus exposure and HLA in healthy donors. Overall study findings and caveats: That first-cohort TCR clusters tended to co-occur in the roughly 120 validation repertoires was found in a later analysis.

This receptor was obtained from a man between 18 and 35 years old in good health and CMV-seronegative. Source material: PBMCs. The chain has TRBV4-3 and TRBJ2-1; 13 bases agree with TRBD2. CDR3 sequence (DNA): TGCGCCAGCAGCCAAGATTGGGGGACTAGCGGGGTCAATGAGCAGTTCTTC. Translation gives CASSQDWGTSGVNEQFF.